This entry describes one TCR beta chain. V lost 5 bases and J lost 1, with 24 bases in between. The CDR3 consists of 18 residues. Germline CDR1 is SGDLS and CDR2 is YYNGEE. RNA amounts of about 0.5 to 1 ug underwent reverse transcription with random hexamers. From the immunoSEQ multiplex PCR reads, TCRdb called clonotypes with MiXCR, one entry per CDR3 protein. The sample holds around 130,000 distinct CDR3 sequences, roughly 89% seen once. The sample comes from a study of CD8 T cells in Susac syndrome. The material sequenced was CD8+ T cells from PBMCs. The rearrangement links TRBV9 to TRBJ1-1, with D maybe TRBD1 (6 bases). The origin of this receptor is a human donor with multiple sclerosis. CDR3 sequence (DNA): TGTGCCAGCAGTGGGGGTCGGACAGTGGAAAGGGGGAACACTGAAGCTTTCTTT. It yields the protein CASSGGRTVERGNTEAFF.